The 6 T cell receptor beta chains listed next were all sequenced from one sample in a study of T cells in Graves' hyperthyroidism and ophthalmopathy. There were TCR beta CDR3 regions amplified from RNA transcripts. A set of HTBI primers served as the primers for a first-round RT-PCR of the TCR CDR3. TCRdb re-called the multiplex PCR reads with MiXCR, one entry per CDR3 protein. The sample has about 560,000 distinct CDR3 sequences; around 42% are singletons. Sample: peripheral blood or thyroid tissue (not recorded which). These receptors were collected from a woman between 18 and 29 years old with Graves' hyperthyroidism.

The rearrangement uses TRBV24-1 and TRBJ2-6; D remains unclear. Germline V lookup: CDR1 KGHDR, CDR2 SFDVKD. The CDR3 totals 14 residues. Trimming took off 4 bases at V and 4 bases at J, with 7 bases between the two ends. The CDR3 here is CATSETTGANVLTF. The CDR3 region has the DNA TGTGCCACCAGTGAGACGACAGGGGCCAACGTCCTGACTTTC.

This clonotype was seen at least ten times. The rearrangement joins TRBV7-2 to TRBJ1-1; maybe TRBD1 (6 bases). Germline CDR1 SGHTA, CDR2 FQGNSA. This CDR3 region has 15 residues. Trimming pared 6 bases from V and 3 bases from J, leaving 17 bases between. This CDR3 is CASSIQGSGDTEAFF. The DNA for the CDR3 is TGTGCCAGCAGTATACAGGGTTCCGGGGACACTGAAGCTTTCTTT.

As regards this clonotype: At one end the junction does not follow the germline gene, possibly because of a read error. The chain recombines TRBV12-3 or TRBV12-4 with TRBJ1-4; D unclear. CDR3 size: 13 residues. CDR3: CAGSEQRKEKLFF. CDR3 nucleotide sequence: TGTGCCGGCAGTGAACAAAGGAAAGAAAAACTGTTTTTT.

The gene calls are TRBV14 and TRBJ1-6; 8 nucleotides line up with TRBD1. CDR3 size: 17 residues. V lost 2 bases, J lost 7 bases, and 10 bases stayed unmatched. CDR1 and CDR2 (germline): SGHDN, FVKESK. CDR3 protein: CASSQQGAGTENSPLHF. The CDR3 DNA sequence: TGTGCCAGCAGCCAACAGGGGGCCGGGACAGAGAATTCACCCCTCCACTTT.

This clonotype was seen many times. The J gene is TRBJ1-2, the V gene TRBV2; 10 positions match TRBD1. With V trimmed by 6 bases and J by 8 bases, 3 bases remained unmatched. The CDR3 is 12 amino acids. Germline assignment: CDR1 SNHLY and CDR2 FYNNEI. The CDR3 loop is CASRGDRGGYTF. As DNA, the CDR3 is TGTGCCAGCAGGGGGGACAGGGGAGGCTACACCTTC.

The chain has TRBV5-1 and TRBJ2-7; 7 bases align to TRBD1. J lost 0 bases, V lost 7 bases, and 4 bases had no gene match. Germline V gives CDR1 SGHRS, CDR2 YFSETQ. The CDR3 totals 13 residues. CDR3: CASGQESSYEQYF. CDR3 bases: TGCGCCAGCGGACAGGAGAGCTCCTACGAGCAGTACTTC.